The next 30 T cell receptor beta chains were all read from a single sample in a study of beta chain features in type 1 diabetes. Whole-study findings and limits: Type 1 diabetes patients showed a moderate but significant shortening of TCRB CDR3s in all four CD4+ subsets.

Isolated RNA was reverse transcribed in full, so expressed TCRB transcripts were sequenced. This table comes from immunoSEQ multiplex PCR, and its TCRdb copy is limited to in-frame clones, with some not included. Altogether around 250,000 clones are present, approximately 14% being singletons, with the ten largest covering more than 0.015%. These receptors lack a known antigen. Sequenced: naive CD4+ T cells from blood. These receptors came from a man between 25 and 39 years old with type 1 diabetes.

V usage is TRBV7-2 and J usage is TRBJ2-7; D perhaps matches TRBD1 (6 bases). The germline V gene has CDR1 SGHTA and CDR2 FQGNSA. CDR3 length: 14 residues. The V and J ends lost 6 bases and 6 bases respectively, with 18 bases between them. CDR3 nucleotides: TGTGCCAGCAGGCTCTCACAGGGTGTTGGCGAGCAGTACTTC. Translating it yields CASRLSQGVGEQYF.

The rearrangement joins TRBV7-6 to TRBJ2-5, with 9 positions matching TRBD2. Germline CDR1 SGHVS, CDR2 FNYEAQ. The trim removed 5 bases at V and 1 base at J, leaving 11 bases unmatched. This CDR3 has 17 residues. CDR3: CASSRQLASGTQETQYF. CDR3 nucleotide sequence: TGTGCCAGCAGCCGACAGCTGGCTAGCGGGACCCAAGAGACCCAGTACTTC.

The CDR3 region has the DNA TGCGCCAGCACGGTAGCGGCCACAGATACGCAGTATTTT. It specifies CASTVAATDTQYF. The chain links TRBV5-1 to TRBJ2-3; D might be TRBD2 (6 bases). V lost 6 bases to trimming and J lost 2 bases, with 10 bases between them. There are 13 residues in the CDR3. Germline CDR1 and CDR2: SGHRS and YFSETQ.

This clone appeared a few times. V gene TRBV25-1 combines with J gene TRBJ2-1; D perhaps matches TRBD1 (6 bases). V was shortened by 3 bases and J by 6 bases, with 15 bases between the two germline ends. Germline CDR1 reads MGHDK; CDR2 reads SYGVNS. This CDR3 comprises 15 residues. In nucleotides, the CDR3 is TGTGCCAGCAGTGATCTTACAGGGACGCGCAATGAGCAGTTCTTC. It is translated as CASSDLTGTRNEQFF.

The rearrangement links TRBV15 to TRBJ2-1; 12 bases are a match to TRBD2. CDR3 length: 15 amino acids. Germline assignment: CDR1 LNHNV and CDR2 YYDKDF (reference sequence). The V segment lost 2 bases and the J segment 5 bases; nucleotides outside the gene matches: 1. The CDR3 region has the DNA TGTGCCACCAGCAGACTAGCGGGAGGGGACAATGAGCAGTTCTTC. Its protein is CATSRLAGGDNEQFF.

About this clone itself: Germline is not matched at one junction end, which may reflect a read error. The same CDR3 arises from other DNA sequences in this sample as well. The J gene is TRBJ2-1, the V gene TRBV30; TRBD1 might be the D (6 bases). CDR1 GTSNPN and CDR2 SVGIG come from the germline V gene (reference sequence). CDR3 length: 14 residues. The CDR3 reads CAWIPGQPYNEQFF. DNA of the CDR3: TGTGCTTGGATCCCCGGACAGCCCTACAATGAGCAGTTCTTC.

The chain couples TRBV30 to TRBJ2-1, with D maybe TRBD2 (6 bases). The CDR3 loop spans 15 amino acids. The germline CDR1 and CDR2 sequences are GTSNPN and SVGIG (reference sequence). V was cut by 2 bases and J by 9 bases, with 20 bases left in between. This chain's CDR3 is CAWSLAVGSIGEQFF. The CDR3, as DNA: TGTGCCTGGAGTTTAGCGGTAGGCTCAATCGGTGAGCAGTTCTTC.

This chain connects TRBV28 to TRBJ1-1; unclear D gene. Germline lookup yields CDR1 MDHEN and CDR2 SYDVKM. Trimming shortened V by 6 bases and J by 8 bases, and 16 bases separated the two germline ends. There are 13 residues in the CDR3. The CDR3 is CASSLGRELEAFF. The CDR3 bases are TGTGCCAGCAGCCTAGGGAGGGAGTTGGAAGCTTTCTTT.

The J gene is TRBJ1-1, the V gene TRBV6-1, with 7 bases that match TRBD1. CDR3 length: 15 residues. The germline CDR1 and CDR2 sequences are MNHNS and SASEGT. Losses at the gene ends were 2 bases for V and 6 bases for J; bases not matched to a gene: 9. In DNA, the CDR3 is TGTGCCAGCAGTGAATCGCCCCGGGACAGCGCTGAAGCTTTCTTT. Translating it yields CASSESPRDSAEAFF.

This rearrangement joins TRBV7-2 to TRBJ1-1; possibly TRBD1 for D (6 bases). CDR1 is SGHTA and CDR2 is FQGNSA in the germline V gene. CDR3 length: 14 amino acids. Trimming left V 5 bases short and J 10 bases short, with 20 bases between. The CDR3: CASSPQLRQVGAFF. CDR3 DNA sequence: TGTGCCAGCAGCCCTCAACTAAGACAGGTGGGAGCTTTCTTT.

The chain links TRBV7-2 to TRBJ2-5, with 8 bases lining up with TRBD2. The V gene's germline CDR1 is SGHTA and CDR2 FQGNSA. V shed 8 bases, J shed 5 bases, and the junction held 13 bases outside the gene matches. This CDR3 is 15 amino acids long. In DNA form, the CDR3 reads TGTGCCAGCGTCCCCCGGGAGGGGTATCTGGAGACCCAGTACTTC. Translating gives CASVPREGYLETQYF. The variable domain in full, completed from reference TRBV7-2 and TRBJ2-5, reads GAGVSQSPSNKVTEKGKDVELRCDPISGHTALYWYRQSLGQGLEFLIYFQGNSAPDKSGLPSDRFSAERTGGSVSTLTIQRTQQEDSAVYLCASVPREGYLETQYFGPGTRLLVL.

This chain joins TRBV6-6 and TRBJ1-2; 10 positions match TRBD1. Germline assignment: CDR1 MNHNY and CDR2 SVGAGI (reference sequence). The CDR3 consists of 15 residues. The V gene end was trimmed by 6 bases and the J gene end by 6 bases; junction bases not matched to a gene: 10. DNA of the CDR3: TGTGCCAGCAGACAACCGGGACAGGGGTTAGATGGCTACACCTTC. This encodes CASRQPGQGLDGYTF.

This clone was picked up a small number of times. V is TRBV30 and J is TRBJ2-7, with D maybe TRBD2 (7 bases). Germline V gene data show CDR1 as GTSNPN and CDR2 as SVGIG (reference sequence). V dropped 3 bases and J dropped 3 bases, with 18 bases sitting between them. This CDR3 is built from 15 residues. CDR3 in amino acids: CAWRDSWGGNYEQYF. The CDR3 DNA follows: TGTGCCTGGAGGGACAGTTGGGGGGGGAACTACGAGCAGTACTTC.

Written as DNA, the CDR3 is TGTGCCAGCAGTGAATTAGGAGCGGGAGGACGCACCGGGGAGCTGTTTTTT. It specifies CASSELGAGGRTGELFF. This chain links TRBV25-1 with TRBJ2-2; 9 positions agree with TRBD2. The CDR3 length is 17 residues. V shed 1 base, J shed 4 bases, and the junction held 7 bases outside the gene matches. Germline V CDR1 and CDR2: MGHDK, SYGVNS.

The rearrangement uses TRBV15 and TRBJ2-7, with D perhaps TRBD1 (6 bases). This CDR3 is 11 amino acids long. Germline V gene sequence: CDR1 LNHNV, CDR2 YYDKDF (reference sequence). The V end lost 5 bases, the J end lost 6 bases, and 8 bases lay between the germline ends. The CDR3 spells CATSGTTEQYF. As DNA, the CDR3 is TGTGCCACCAGCGGGACAACCGAGCAGTACTTC.

This chain uses TRBV29-1 with TRBJ2-1; perhaps TRBD2 as D (6 bases). The ends were cut back, 1 base at V and 4 bases at J, with 11 bases in the middle. The CDR3 runs 14 residues. The germline V gene encodes CDR1 SQVTM and CDR2 ANQGSEA. CDR3 sequence: CSVEVGEAYNEQFF. In nucleotides, the CDR3 is TGCAGCGTTGAAGTTGGGGAGGCTTACAATGAGCAGTTCTTC.

Only a few counts were recorded for this clone. The rearrangement uses TRBV5-6 and TRBJ1-5; D uncertain. The V end was cut by 2 bases, the J end by 3 bases, with 3 bases between. CDR1 and CDR2 from the germline V gene are SGHDT and YYEEEE. CDR3 length: 12 residues. CDR3 sequence reads: CASSFYNQPQHF. The CDR3 nucleotides are TGTGCCAGCAGCTTTTACAATCAGCCCCAGCATTTT.

This clone was observed a few times. This rearrangement joins TRBV28 to TRBJ2-7, with 9 bases lining up with TRBD1. The V gene's germline CDR1 is MDHEN and CDR2 SYDVKM. CDR3 length: 15 amino acids. With 6 bases clipped from V and 3 bases from J, the junction kept 9 bases outside the gene matches. The CDR3 DNA follows: TGTGCCAGCAGACCTCCCGGGACAGGGATCTACGAGCAGTACTTC. Residues: CASRPPGTGIYEQYF.

This clone was observed a few times. The genes are TRBV6-6 and TRBJ2-5, with a tentative D call TRBD1 (6 bases). Germline V gene lookup returns CDR1 MNHNY and CDR2 SVGAGI (reference sequence). With 7 bases removed from V and 2 bases from J, the gap between germline ends came to 14 bases. The CDR3 sequence is 14 residues long. CDR3 coding DNA: TGTGCCAGCAATCCCGGGACACGTCAAGAGACCCAGTACTTC. This translates into CASNPGTRQETQYF.

V gene TRBV6-5 combines with J gene TRBJ1-2; D is ambiguous. The CDR3 extends over 15 amino acids. The germline V and J ends were trimmed by 5 bases and 4 bases, with 17 bases remaining between them. The germline CDR1 and CDR2 sequences are MNHEY and SVGAGI. CDR3 region: CASSRSSTAGYGYTF. As DNA, the CDR3 is TGTGCCAGCAGTAGGTCGTCGACGGCGGGCTATGGCTACACCTTC.

This chain uses TRBV4-2 with TRBJ2-3, with D hard to call. CDR1 is LGHNA and CDR2 is YNFKEQ in the germline V gene. Trimming cost V 3 bases and J 0 bases, with 7 bases left between them. The CDR3 extends over 14 amino acids. The CDR3 nucleotides read TGTGCCAGCAGCCAGGCAGTTAGCACAGATACGCAGTATTTT. Residues: CASSQAVSTDTQYF.

The chain recombines TRBV11-1 with TRBJ2-5; TRBD1 is a possible D gene (5 bases). Deletions cut 3 bases from V and 0 bases from J, with 8 bases between. This CDR3 has 14 residues. Germline loops: CDR1 SGHAT, CDR2 FQDESV (reference sequence). The CDR3 coding sequence is TGTGCCAGCAGCTTTGGACATAACCAAGAGACCCAGTACTTC. As protein: CASSFGHNQETQYF.

This clone has just a few counts. V usage is TRBV19 and J usage is TRBJ2-6; 7 nucleotides match TRBD1. Germline V gene sequence: CDR1 LNHDA, CDR2 SQIVND (reference sequence). The CDR3 runs to 16 residues. Unmatched junction bases numbered 7, after V lost 4 bases and J lost 4 bases. CDR3 in amino acids: CASSKGAYSGANVLTF. The CDR3 region has the DNA TGTGCCAGTAGTAAGGGGGCGTACTCCGGGGCCAACGTCCTGACTTTC.

This clone appeared a few times. V gene TRBV30 combines with J gene TRBJ2-5; maybe TRBD1 (6 bases). V was pared by 5 bases and J by 5 bases, with 21 bases between. CDR3 length: 15 residues. CDR1 and CDR2 (germline): GTSNPN, SVGIG (reference sequence). CDR3 amino acids: CAWGGRGLGGETQYF. DNA for the CDR3: TGTGCCTGGGGGGGCCGCGGACTCGGCGGGGAGACCCAGTACTTC.

V gene TRBV7-2 combines with J gene TRBJ2-7; 10 nucleotides line up with TRBD2. CDR3 length: 16 amino acids. The ends lost 1 base at V and 5 bases at J; junction bases unmatched: 8. Looked up from germline, CDR1 is SGHTA and CDR2 is FQGNSA. The CDR3 spells CASSLGLAGVFDEQYF. CDR3 coding DNA: TGTGCCAGCAGCTTAGGCCTAGCGGGAGTATTCGACGAGCAGTACTTC.

The chain is built from TRBV2 and TRBJ2-5, with TRBD1 as a possible D gene (6 bases). V gave up 2 bases and J gave up 4 bases, with 11 bases separating them. The germline V gene has CDR1 SNHLY and CDR2 FYNNEI. The CDR3 covers 14 residues. This CDR3 reads CASSENRAGETQYF. The CDR3 region has the DNA TGTGCCAGCAGTGAAAACAGGGCGGGAGAGACCCAGTACTTC.

This rearrangement joins TRBV2 to TRBJ2-2; D is possibly TRBD1 (6 bases). In germline, CDR1 is SNHLY, CDR2 FYNNEI. This CDR3 is 14 amino acids long. Trimming cost V 5 bases and J 7 bases, with 14 bases left between them. The DNA for the CDR3 is TGTGCCAGCAGTATACAGGGTTCGGGCGGGGAGCTGTTTTTT. Its translation: CASSIQGSGGELFF.

The chain couples TRBV2 to TRBJ1-5, with TRBD1 matching 8 bases. Germline V gene lookup returns CDR1 SNHLY and CDR2 FYNNEI. The CDR3 loop spans 15 amino acids. V was pared by 4 bases and J by 6 bases, with 8 bases of the junction left unmatched. CDR3 nucleotide sequence: TGTGCCAGCAGTGTGTCCAGGGGGCCCAGTCAGCCCCAGCATTTT. Its translation: CASSVSRGPSQPQHF. The entire variable domain, with the rest obtained from reference TRBV2 and TRBJ1-5, is as follows: EPEVTQTPSHQVTQMGQEVILRCVPISNHLYFYWYRQILGQKVEFLVSFYNNEISEKSEIFDDQFSVERPDGSNFTLKIRSTKLEDSAMYFCASSVSRGPSQPQHFGDGTRLSIL.

The rearrangement joins TRBV2 to TRBJ2-7; D gene uncertain. The germline gives CDR1 SNHLY, CDR2 FYNNEI. This CDR3 region has 14 residues. Trimming shortened V by 4 bases and J by 5 bases, and 15 bases separated the two germline ends. CDR3 nucleotide sequence: TGTGCCAGCAGTGGGCTTGGCAGGCAACACGAGCAGTACTTC. Encoded protein: CASSGLGRQHEQYF. Using reference TRBV2 and TRBJ2-7 for the parts outside the CDR3, the full variable domain is EPEVTQTPSHQVTQMGQEVILRCVPISNHLYFYWYRQILGQKVEFLVSFYNNEISEKSEIFDDQFSVERPDGSNFTLKIRSTKLEDSAMYFCASSGLGRQHEQYFGPGTRLTVT.

This clone occurred a few times. The CDR3 sequence is CASSLVTGEQYF. The CDR3 DNA is TGTGCCAGTAGTCTTGTAACTGGCGAGCAGTACTTC. The chain is built from TRBV19 and TRBJ2-7, with unresolved D. The CDR3 spans 12 residues. V dropped 5 bases and J dropped 6 bases, with 11 bases sitting between them. CDR1 is LNHDA and CDR2 is SQIVND in the germline V gene (reference sequence). Complete variable domain (other parts from reference TRBV19 and TRBJ2-7): DGGITQSPKYLFRKEGQNVTLSCEQNLNHDAMYWYRQDPGQGLRLIYYSQIVNDFQKGDIAEGYSVSREKKESFPLTVTSAQKNPTAFYLCASSLVTGEQYFGPGTRLTVT.